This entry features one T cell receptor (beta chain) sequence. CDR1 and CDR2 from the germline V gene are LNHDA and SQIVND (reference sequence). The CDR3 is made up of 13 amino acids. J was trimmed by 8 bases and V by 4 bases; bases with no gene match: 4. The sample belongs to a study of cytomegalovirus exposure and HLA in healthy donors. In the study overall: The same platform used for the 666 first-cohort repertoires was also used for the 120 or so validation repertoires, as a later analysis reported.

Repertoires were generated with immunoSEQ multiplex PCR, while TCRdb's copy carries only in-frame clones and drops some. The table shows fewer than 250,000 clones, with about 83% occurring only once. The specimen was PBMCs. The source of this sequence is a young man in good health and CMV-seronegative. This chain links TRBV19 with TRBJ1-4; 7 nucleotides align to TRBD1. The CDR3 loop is CASSNDRAEKLFF. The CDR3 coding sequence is TGTGCCAGTAGTAACGACAGGGCGGAAAAACTGTTTTTT.